These 10 T cell receptor beta chains share one sample of origin, sequenced in a study of blood T cell repertoires in COVID-19. Produced via immunoSEQ multiplex PCR; TCRdb's table is partial and in-frame only. The data contain fewer than 50,000 clones, 65% to 85% of them singletons. The source material was peripheral blood. These receptors all come from a man aged 35-49 years with active or convalescent COVID-19.

The chain has TRBV9 and TRBJ2-7, with 11 bases matching TRBD2. This CDR3 region has 15 residues. The germline CDR1 and CDR2 sequences are SGDLS and YYNGEE. The V and J ends lost 4 bases and 3 bases, in that order; junction bases with no gene match: 6. CDR3 in DNA: TGTGCCAGCAGCCTTACTAGCGGGAGAGACTACGAGCAGTACTTC. It encodes CASSLTSGRDYEQYF.

The CDR3 nucleotides are TGCGCCAGCAGCCAAGGAATCGGTAATAATTCACCCCTCCACTTT. It translates to CASSQGIGNNSPLHF. V usage is TRBV4-1 and J usage is TRBJ1-6; no firm D call. The germline CDR1 and CDR2 sequences are MGHRA and YSYEKL. V shed 1 base and J shed 5 bases, with 9 bases lying between them. This CDR3 has 15 amino acids.

This chain uses TRBV3-1 (or the pseudogene TRBV3-2) with TRBJ2-2; the D gene is possibly TRBD1 (5 bases). The CDR3 length is 16 residues. Trimming took off 0 bases at V and 4 bases at J, with 12 bases between the two ends. The V gene's germline CDR1 is LGHDT and CDR2 YNNKEL (reference sequence). The CDR3 protein is CASSQDLQGSTGELFF. For the CDR3, the DNA is TGTGCCAGCAGCCAAGATCTCCAGGGAAGCACCGGGGAGCTGTTTTTT.

Only one count was recorded for this clone. V usage is TRBV5-4 and J usage is TRBJ2-6; D uncertain. Trimming left V 5 bases short and J 0 bases short, with 6 bases between. Germline V gene data show CDR1 as SGHNT and CDR2 as YYREEE (reference sequence). The CDR3 runs to 14 residues. CDR3 loop: CASRVASGANVLTF. The CDR3, as DNA: TGTGCCAGCAGAGTGGCCTCTGGGGCCAACGTCCTGACTTTC.

The rearrangement links TRBV3-1 (or the pseudogene TRBV3-2) to TRBJ2-2; possibly TRBD1 for D (5 bases). The V gene lost 4 bases and the J gene lost 5 bases, with 14 bases spanning the gap. The CDR3 totals 15 residues. CDR1 is LGHDT, CDR2 YNNKEL, per germline (reference sequence). In DNA, the CDR3 is TGTGCCAGCAGCCTAGGGGCAGGCTTGACCGGGGAGCTGTTTTTT. It specifies CASSLGAGLTGELFF.

This clone was seen once. V is TRBV28 and J is TRBJ1-5; D is possibly TRBD1 (6 bases). Trimming stripped 11 bases from V and 1 base from J, with 12 bases between. Germline V lookup: CDR1 MDHEN, CDR2 SYDVKM. CDR3 size: 13 residues. The CDR3 spells CAVGGASNQPQHF. The CDR3 coding sequence is TGTGCCGTAGGGGGGGCCAGCAATCAGCCCCAGCATTTT. Variable domain in full (rest from reference TRBV28 and TRBJ1-5): DVKVTQSSRYLVKRTGEKVFLECVQDMDHENMFWYRQDPGLGLRLIYFSYDVKMKEKGDIPEGYSVSREKKERFSLILESASTNQTSMYLCAVGGASNQPQHFGDGTRLSIL.

This chain uses TRBV6-2 or TRBV6-3 with TRBJ1-2, with D possibly TRBD1 on 5 matching bases. From germline, CDR1 is MNHEY and CDR2 SVGEGT. There are 13 residues in the CDR3. V gave up 5 bases and J gave up 8 bases, with 15 bases separating them. The CDR3 nucleotides read TGTGCCAGCAGTGGCGACAGCCTTGGCGGCTACACCTTC. Translated, it gives CASSGDSLGGYTF.

V gene TRBV9 combines with J gene TRBJ2-1, with D possibly matching TRBD2 (5 bases). CDR1 and CDR2 from the germline V gene are SGDLS and YYNGEE. The CDR3 totals 15 residues. V lost 0 bases and J 1 base, leaving 8 bases between the germline ends. The CDR3 region has the DNA TGTGCCAGCAGCGTAGCCCCGGGGTCCTACAATGAGCAGTTCTTC. This codes for CASSVAPGSYNEQFF.

The chain links TRBV11-2 to TRBJ2-3, with D tentatively TRBD2 (6 bases). The CDR3 sequence is 14 residues long. V was pared by 7 bases and J by 4 bases, with 15 bases between. From germline, CDR1 is SGHAT and CDR2 FQNNGV. CDR3 coding DNA: TGTGCCAGCACTAACGGCGGGAAAGCAGATACGCAGTATTTT. Amino acid sequence: CASTNGGKADTQYF.

The chain links TRBV22-1 to TRBJ1-1; TRBD1 is the table's D call and was not checked against the DNA. TRBV22-1 is a documented pseudogene. The CDR3 length is 15 residues. CDR3 sequence: CPGSARGKGNTEAFF. Here the CDR3 DNA reads TGTCCTGGGAGCGCACGGGGCAAGGGGAACACTGAAGCTTTCTTT.